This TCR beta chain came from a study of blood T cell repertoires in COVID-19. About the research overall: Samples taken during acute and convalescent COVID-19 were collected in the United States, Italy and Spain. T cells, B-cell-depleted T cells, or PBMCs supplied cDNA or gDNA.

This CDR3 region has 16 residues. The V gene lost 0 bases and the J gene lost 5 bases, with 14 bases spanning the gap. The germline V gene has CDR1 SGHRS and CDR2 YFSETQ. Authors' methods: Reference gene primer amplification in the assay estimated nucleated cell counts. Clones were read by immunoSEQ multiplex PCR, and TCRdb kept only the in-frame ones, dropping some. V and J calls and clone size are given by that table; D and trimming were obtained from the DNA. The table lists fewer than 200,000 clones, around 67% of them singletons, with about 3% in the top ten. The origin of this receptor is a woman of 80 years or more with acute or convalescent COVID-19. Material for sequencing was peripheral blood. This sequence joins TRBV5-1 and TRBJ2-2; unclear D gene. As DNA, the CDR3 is TGCGCCAGCAGCTTGGAACTCGGTCTCTTAACCGGGGAGCTGTTTTTT. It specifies CASSLELGLLTGELFF.